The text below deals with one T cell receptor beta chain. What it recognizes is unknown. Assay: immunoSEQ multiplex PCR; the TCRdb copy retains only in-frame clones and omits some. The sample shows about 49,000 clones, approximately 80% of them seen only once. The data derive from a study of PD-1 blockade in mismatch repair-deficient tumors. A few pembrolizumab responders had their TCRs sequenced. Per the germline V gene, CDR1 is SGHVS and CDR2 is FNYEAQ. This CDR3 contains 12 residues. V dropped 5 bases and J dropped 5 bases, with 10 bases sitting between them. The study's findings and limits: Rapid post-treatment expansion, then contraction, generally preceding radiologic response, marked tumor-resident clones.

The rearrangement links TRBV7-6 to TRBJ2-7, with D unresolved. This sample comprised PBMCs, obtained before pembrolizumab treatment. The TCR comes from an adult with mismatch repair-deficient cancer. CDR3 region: CASSPGSHEQYF. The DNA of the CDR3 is TGTGCCAGCAGCCCTGGTTCACACGAGCAGTACTTC.